The next 16 T cell receptor beta chains were all read from a single sample in a study of response to subunit inactivated influenza vaccine. Each CDR3 protein gets one entry after TCRdb re-called the RT-PCR reads with MiXCR. Of roughly 630,000 distinct CDR3 sequences listed, 12% to 15% are singletons. The source material was PBMCs from blood, sampled less than 15 days before vaccination. Source of these receptors: a man aged 45-60 years who received an inactivated influenza vaccine.

This clonotype has just a few counts. The genes are TRBV12-3 or TRBV12-4 and TRBJ2-7; D unresolved. The CDR3 has 13 amino acids. V lost 1 base to trimming and J lost 6 bases, with 10 bases between them. The CDR3 is CASSLGVSVEQYF. CDR3 sequence (DNA): TGTGCCAGCAGTTTAGGGGTCTCTGTCGAGCAGTACTTC.

The J gene is TRBJ1-5, the V gene TRBV20-1; 8 bases are shared with TRBD1. The trim removed 1 base at V and 5 bases at J, leaving 1 base unmatched. CDR1 is DFQATT, CDR2 SNEGSKA, per germline (reference sequence). The CDR3 consists of 13 residues. The CDR3 nucleotides read TGCAGTGCTAGAGCGACAGGGGATCAGCCCCAGCATTTT. This sequence encodes CSARATGDQPQHF.

The chain recombines TRBV4-1 with TRBJ1-5; D gene unclear. Deletions cut 0 bases from V and 3 bases from J, with 9 bases between. Germline CDR1 is MGHRA and CDR2 is YSYEKL. This CDR3 is built from 15 residues. CDR3 in DNA: TGCGCCAGCAGCCAAGATCACGGGAACAATCAGCCCCAGCATTTT. This codes for CASSQDHGNNQPQHF.

The V and J genes are TRBV6-2 or TRBV6-3 and TRBJ2-2; 12 bases fit TRBD2. Germline CDR1 MNHEY, CDR2 SVGEGT. Trimming took 5 bases from V and 4 from J; bases not matched to a gene: 5. This CDR3 has 16 residues. The CDR3 nucleotides read TGTGCCAGCAGTAAATCACTAGCGGGGGGCACCGGGGAGCTGTTTTTT. Protein: CASSKSLAGGTGELFF.

The chain has TRBV3-1 and TRBJ2-1; 8 bases are a match to TRBD2. The J segment lost 9 bases and the V segment lost 5 bases, leaving 9 bases of the junction unmatched. Germline CDR1 LGHDT, CDR2 YNNKEL (reference sequence). This CDR3 contains 14 residues. CDR3 coding DNA: TGTGCCAGCAGCTTCATAGCGGGGAGTTCTGAGCAGTTCTTC. This translates into CASSFIAGSSEQFF.

This clonotype has only a few counts. The V and J genes are TRBV6-1 and TRBJ2-2; 7 bases align to TRBD1. This CDR3 region has 15 residues. The ends lost 6 bases at V and 8 bases at J; junction bases unmatched: 12. CDR1 is MNHNS and CDR2 is SASEGT in the germline V gene. The CDR3 DNA reads as TGTGCCAGCAGCCCTGGGACAGTTAGGGTGGGGGAGCTGTTTTTT. Protein: CASSPGTVRVGELFF.

This clonotype has more than one count but fewer than ten. The rearrangement joins TRBV7-9 to TRBJ2-1, with D possibly matching TRBD2 (6 bases). The CDR3 sequence is 13 residues long. CDR1 SEHNR and CDR2 FQNEAQ come from the germline V gene (reference sequence). Trimming removed 6 bases from V and 7 bases from J, with 13 bases in between. The CDR3 bases are TGTGCCAGCAGTGTTTGGGGGGTGAATGAGCAGTTCTTC. Its protein is CASSVWGVNEQFF.

The gene calls are TRBV29-1 and TRBJ2-1; 7 bases map to TRBD2. Germline-derived CDR1 and CDR2 are SQVTM and ANQGSEA. Germline trimming cut 4 bases from V and 9 bases from J; bases unmatched to any gene: 12. The CDR3 length is 14 residues. The CDR3 DNA follows: TGCAGCGTTGTCCGGACTAGTGGGGTCGGTGAGCAGTTCTTC. Its translation: CSVVRTSGVGEQFF.

This clonotype was seen more than once but under ten times. The chain couples TRBV20-1 to TRBJ2-3; 11 bases are shared with TRBD2. With V trimmed by 1 base and J by 7 bases, 7 bases remained unmatched. The CDR3 contains 15 residues. Germline CDR1 reads DFQATT; CDR2 reads SNEGSKA (reference sequence). In nucleotides, the CDR3 is TGCAGTGCTAGAGCATTTAGCGGGAGGGGAAATACGCAGTATTTT. Protein: CSARAFSGRGNTQYF.

This clonotype was counted many times. The V and J genes are TRBV7-9 and TRBJ2-7, with a tentative D call TRBD1 (6 bases). V was shortened by 5 bases and J by 2 bases, with 10 bases between the two germline ends. The CDR3 length is 13 residues. Germline V gene lookup returns CDR1 SEHNR and CDR2 FQNEAQ (reference sequence). CDR3 sequence: CASSPRGPYEQYF. DNA of the CDR3: TGTGCCAGCAGCCCCAGGGGACCCTACGAGCAGTACTTC.

The rearrangement uses TRBV12-3 or TRBV12-4 and TRBJ2-2; D might be TRBD1 or TRBD2, each matching 5 bases. This CDR3 is built from 16 residues. Trimming removed 5 bases from V and 1 base from J, with 14 bases in between. The CDR3 nucleotides are TGTGCCAGCAGTGCACCGGGACCAAGGAACACCGGGGAGCTGTTTTTT. This sequence encodes CASSAPGPRNTGELFF.

This clonotype showed up just a few times. The chain recombines TRBV10-1 with TRBJ2-7; D is unclear. Between the trimmed V and J ends, which lost 0 bases and 7 bases, there was a span of 19 bases. This CDR3 is 16 amino acids long. The V gene's germline CDR1 is WNHNN and CDR2 SYGVQD (reference sequence). The CDR3: CASSESVAPVYGEQYF. The CDR3 DNA is TGCGCCAGCAGTGAGTCGGTCGCTCCCGTGTATGGAGAGCAGTACTTC.

V is TRBV4-1 and J is TRBJ1-2, with a possible D match to TRBD1 (5 bases). The CDR3 consists of 15 residues. The germline V gene encodes CDR1 MGHRA and CDR2 YSYEKL. Trimming cost V 3 bases and J 8 bases, with 19 bases left between them. The chain's CDR3 is CASSQFHGTPRGYTF. CDR3 nucleotides: TGCGCCAGCAGCCAGTTTCATGGGACCCCCCGCGGCTACACCTTC.

CDR3 sequence (DNA): TGTGCCAGCCCTCGTGCAGGATCCCCGGGGCCCCCGGGCAATGAGCAGTTCTTC. This translates into CASPRAGSPGPPGNEQFF. The chain carries TRBV21-1 and TRBJ2-1; the table's D call, TRBD1, has no DNA check behind it. TRBV21-1 counts as a pseudogene. This CDR3 is 18 amino acids long.

This clonotype was observed a handful of times. The chain joins TRBV12-3 or TRBV12-4 to TRBJ2-1; 8 bases match TRBD2. The CDR3 is 16 amino acids. With 6 bases clipped from V and 9 bases from J, the junction kept 16 bases outside the gene matches. CDR3 DNA: TGTGCCAGCAGCGCTTCCCCAGCGGGAGTTCGGGGTGAGCAGTTCTTC. Its translation: CASSASPAGVRGEQFF.

The chain has TRBV29-1 and TRBJ2-7; 7 bases map to TRBD1. The ends lost 5 bases at V and 4 bases at J; junction bases unmatched: 11. The CDR3 consists of 14 residues. Germline V lookup: CDR1 SQVTM, CDR2 ANQGSEA. The CDR3 DNA follows: TGCAGCGTTCGAATCCGGGACAGAAAATACGAGCAGTACTTC. Encoded protein: CSVRIRDRKYEQYF.